The entry below describes one TCR beta chain. The V gene lost 4 bases and the J gene lost 6 bases, with 11 bases spanning the gap. The CDR3 has 13 amino acids. CDR1 is MNHEY, CDR2 SMNVEV, per germline (reference sequence). The record originates from a study of blood T cell repertoires in COVID-19. The overall study: The analysed material was cDNA or gDNA that came from T cells, B-cell-depleted T cells, or PBMCs.

TCRdb's table, derived via immunoSEQ multiplex PCR, lists solely in-frame clones and lacks some. The table has hundreds of thousands of clones, 85% seen once. The sequence came from a human donor in a cohort sampled during active COVID-19. The sequencing sample was made of peripheral blood. The V gene is TRBV27, the J gene TRBJ2-3; unclear D gene. The CDR3 DNA follows: TGTGCCAGCAGTTCGACTCCGCAGGATACGCAGTATTTT. Its translation: CASSSTPQDTQYF.